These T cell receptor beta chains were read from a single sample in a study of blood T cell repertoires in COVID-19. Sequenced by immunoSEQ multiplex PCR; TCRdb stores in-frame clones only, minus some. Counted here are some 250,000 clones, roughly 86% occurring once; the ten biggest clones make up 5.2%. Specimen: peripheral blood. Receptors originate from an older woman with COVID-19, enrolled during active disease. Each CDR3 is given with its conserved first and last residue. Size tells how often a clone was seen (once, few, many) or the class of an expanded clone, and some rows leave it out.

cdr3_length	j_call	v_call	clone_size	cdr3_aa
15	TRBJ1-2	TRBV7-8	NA	CASSLVARGLDGHTF
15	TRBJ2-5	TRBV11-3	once	CASSSGLASQETQYF
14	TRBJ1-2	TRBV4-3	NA	CASSQAVRDYGYTF
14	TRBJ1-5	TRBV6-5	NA	CASSPFGGTQPQHF
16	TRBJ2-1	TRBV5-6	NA	CASSYGLAGGPAEQFF
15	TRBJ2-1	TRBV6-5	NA	CASSRTSGIFDEQFF
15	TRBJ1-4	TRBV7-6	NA	CASSPSTGAAIELFF
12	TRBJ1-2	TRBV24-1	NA	CATSDTHYGYTF
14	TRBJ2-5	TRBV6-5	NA	CASSPWGRGETQYF
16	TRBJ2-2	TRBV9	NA	CASSVAGAGDTGELFF
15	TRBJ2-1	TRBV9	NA	CASSAQQGARNEQFF
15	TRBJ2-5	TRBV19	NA	CASSIGGRGQETQYF
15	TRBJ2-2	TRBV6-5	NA	CASRGMGRGLGELFF
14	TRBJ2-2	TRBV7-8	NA	CASSARSHPGELFF
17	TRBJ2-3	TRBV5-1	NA	CATSTGASGGSTDTQYF
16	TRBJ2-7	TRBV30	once	CAWSKAPGQGVRGQYF
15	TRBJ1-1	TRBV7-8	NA	CASSSGQGPNTEAFF
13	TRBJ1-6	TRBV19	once	CASRRDRNSPLHF
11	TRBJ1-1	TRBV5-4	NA	CASNGGQEAFF
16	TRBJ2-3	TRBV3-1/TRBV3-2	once	CASSQTPTGGTDTQYF
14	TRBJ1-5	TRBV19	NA	CASSAGLSNQPQHF
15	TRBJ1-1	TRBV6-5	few	CASFPNTALGTEAFF
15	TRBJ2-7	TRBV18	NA	CASSPGLDRPREQYF
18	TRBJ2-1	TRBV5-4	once	CASSLGLAGTSSYNEQFF
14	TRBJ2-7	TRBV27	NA	CASSSTPWGGQQYF
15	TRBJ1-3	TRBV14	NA	CASSQDWAPRDTIYF
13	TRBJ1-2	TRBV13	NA	CASSSGTGDGYTF
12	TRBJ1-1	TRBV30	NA	CAWGDTNTEAFF
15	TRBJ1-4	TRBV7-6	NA	CASSLGGTGLEKLFF
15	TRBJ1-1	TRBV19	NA	CASSSPRGQNTEAFF
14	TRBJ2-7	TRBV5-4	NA	CASSLEGFTYEQYF
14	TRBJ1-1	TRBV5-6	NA	CASSRPPGGTEAFF
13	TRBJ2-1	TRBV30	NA	CSGASGPYNEQFF
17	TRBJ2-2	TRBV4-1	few	CASSQVALAGNTGELFF
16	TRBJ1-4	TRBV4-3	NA	CASSQASRGTNEKLFF
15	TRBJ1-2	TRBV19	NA	CASSIDDIFKYGYTF
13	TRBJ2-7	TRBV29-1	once	CSVAVAGLYEQYF
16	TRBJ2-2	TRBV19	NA	CASNPQAGGETGELFF
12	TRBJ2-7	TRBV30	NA	CAWERLSYEQYF
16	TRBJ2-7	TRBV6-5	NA	CASSYWGTSGSYEQYF
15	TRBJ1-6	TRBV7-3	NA	CASSLSAGGNSPLHF
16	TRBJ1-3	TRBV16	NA	CASSQFPSGPGNTIYF
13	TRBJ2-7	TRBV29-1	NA	CSVVAGGSYEQYF
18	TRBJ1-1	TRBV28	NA	CASRTRFDTGGLNTEAFF
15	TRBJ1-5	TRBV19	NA	CASSPGTGVSQPQHF
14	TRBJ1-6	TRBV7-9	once	CASSSDISHSPLHF
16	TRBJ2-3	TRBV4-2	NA	CASSQGNRGTTDTQYF
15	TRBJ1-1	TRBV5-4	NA	CASSPEGGRNTEAFF
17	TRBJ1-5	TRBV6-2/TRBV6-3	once	CASSYGLGWAGNQPQHF